This T cell receptor beta chain was obtained from a study of blood T cell repertoires in COVID-19. Measured with immunoSEQ multiplex PCR; TCRdb has only the in-frame clones, and not every one. The sample lists around 280,000 clones; around 81% were seen once. The CDR3 has 15 residues. Germline V gives CDR1 SGHRS, CDR2 YFSETQ. Trimming removed 0 bases at V and 9 bases at J, with 16 bases between. The TCR comes from a woman in her forties or fifties with active or convalescent COVID-19. Sequences were obtained from peripheral blood. V is TRBV5-1 and J is TRBJ2-1; a weak D match, TRBD2 (9 bases). DNA of the CDR3: TGCGCCAGCAGCTTGGTGGCTAGCGGGACAGGTGAGCAGTTCTTC. Residues: CASSLVASGTGEQFF.